This T cell receptor beta chain originates from a study of molecular identifiers for immune sequencing clone quantification. Overall study results and limits: Underestimated sizes of highly expanded clones could result from identical TCR molecules that share a barcode. Jurkat TCR RNA spiked in from one cell could reportedly be detected among 800,000 to 1,000,000 naive cells.

MiXCR was run by TCRdb on the PCR reads, yielding one entry per CDR3 protein. The table shows a few hundred thousand distinct CDR3 sequences, with roughly a quarter occurring only once. V dropped 2 bases and J dropped 5 bases, with 19 bases sitting between them. CDR3 size: 16 residues. Germline V gene data show CDR1 as SGDLS and CDR2 as YYNGEE. This clonotype occurred many times. Its antigen is still unknown. This chain joins TRBV9 and TRBJ2-5; D is unclear. The clonotype comes from a human donor in good health. Some libraries in this study had Jurkat cell RNA spiked in. Input material: naive CD8+ T cells from blood, with Jurkat cell RNA spiked in. The subset: FACS-sorted CD8+CD4-CCR7+CD45RA+ naive T cells. CDR3 amino acids: CASSVGTVSIGETQYF. CDR3 DNA sequence: TGTGCCAGCAGCGTTGGTACGGTCTCCATCGGGGAGACCCAGTACTTC.